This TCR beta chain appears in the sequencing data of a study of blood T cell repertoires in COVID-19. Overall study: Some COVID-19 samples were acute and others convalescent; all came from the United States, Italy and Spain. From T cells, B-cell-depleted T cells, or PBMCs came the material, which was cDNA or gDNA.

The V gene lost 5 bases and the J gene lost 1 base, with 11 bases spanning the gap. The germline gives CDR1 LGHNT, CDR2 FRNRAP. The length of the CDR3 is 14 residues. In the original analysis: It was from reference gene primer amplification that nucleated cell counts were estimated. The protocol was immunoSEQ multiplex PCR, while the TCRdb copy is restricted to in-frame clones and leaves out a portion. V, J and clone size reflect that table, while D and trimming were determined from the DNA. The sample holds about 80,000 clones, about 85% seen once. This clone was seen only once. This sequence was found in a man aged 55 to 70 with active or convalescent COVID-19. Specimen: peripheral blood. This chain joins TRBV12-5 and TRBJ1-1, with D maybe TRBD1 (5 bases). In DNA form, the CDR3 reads TGTGCTAGTGGTCTGACAGCCCAGAACACTGAAGCTTTCTTT. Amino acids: CASGLTAQNTEAFF. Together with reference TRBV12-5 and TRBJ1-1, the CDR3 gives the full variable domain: DARVTQTPRHKVTEMGQEVTMRCQPILGHNTVFWYRQTMMQGLELLAYFRNRAPLDDSGMPKDRFSAEMPDATLATLKIQPSEPRDSAVYFCASGLTAQNTEAFFGQGTRLTVV.